The entry below describes one T cell receptor beta chain. Its cognate antigen is unknown. Here immunoSEQ multiplex PCR was the method, and the copy in TCRdb shows in-frame clones only, minus some. This table holds approximately 6,000 clones, around 71% found once. This specimen belongs to a study of immune cell composition in non-small cell lung cancer. Study details: Most cases were lung adenocarcinoma or squamous cell carcinoma. The study's findings and limits: Tumour TCR-beta clonality showed no significant link to smoking pack-years.

Normal lung sampling was at least 3 cm from the tumour, as distant as possible. The sequencing input was non-adjacent lung tissue. The receptor comes from a human donor with non-small cell lung cancer.

Written as DNA, the CDR3 is TGTGCCAGCATGCAGTGGGCCACCCCTGAAAAACTGTTTTTT. Translated: CASMQWATPEKLFF. This chain links TRBV27 with TRBJ1-4; no clear D. Trimming took off 7 bases at V and 7 bases at J, with 16 bases between the two ends. The CDR3 extends over 14 amino acids. Germline V gene sequence: CDR1 MNHEY, CDR2 SMNVEV (reference sequence).